This record looks at one TCR beta chain sequence and its context. Its antigen is as yet unknown. Produced via immunoSEQ multiplex PCR; TCRdb's table is partial and in-frame only. The data contain roughly 120,000 clones, 85% to 95% of them singletons. This entry comes from a study of graft-versus-host responses after intestinal transplantation. The CDR3 extends over 16 amino acids. V was trimmed by 0 bases and J by 3 bases, leaving 13 bases between them. Per the germline V gene, CDR1 is MRHNA and CDR2 is SNTAGT. The chain combines TRBV6-4 with TRBJ2-3, with D tentatively TRBD2 (6 bases). The input for sequencing was unstimulated CD4+ T cells sorted from spleen or lymph node cells, taken before intestinal transplant. This receptor was obtained from a human donor who received an intestinal transplant. The CDR3 protein is CASSDSIGGATDTQYF. In nucleotides, the CDR3 is TGTGCCAGCAGTGACTCGATCGGGGGAGCGACAGATACGCAGTATTTT.